One T cell receptor beta chain is described in this entry. This clonotype was seen more than once but under ten times. Its antigen target is currently unknown. The record has no base qualities; no much larger clone is one base away. These data are taken from a study of Graves' ophthalmopathy and Graves' hyperthyroidism (dated by TCRdb to 2016 to 2019). In terms of the full investigation: A patient counted as having stable hyperthyroidism if there was no progression to ophthalmopathy within 18 months of follow-up. To tell Graves' ophthalmopathy apart from Graves' hyperthyroidism, and to predict which patients would progress to ophthalmopathy, the study relied on TCR beta repertoire signatures. T-cell repertoires of thyroid tissue and blood were compared in about 6 hyperthyroidism patients. In total, 135 blood samples were TCR-sequenced: around 42 ophthalmopathy, around 75 hyperthyroidism and approximately 17 hyperthyroidism-to-ophthalmopathy patients. An independent validation cohort comprised 18 hyperthyroidism patients and around 16 patients who later progressed from hyperthyroidism to ophthalmopathy. Once sampling was done, hyperthyroidism patients were given methimazole at a starting dose of 30 mg daily, while ophthalmopathy patients were given high-dose intravenous methylprednisolone. To explore V-J signatures distinguishing ophthalmopathy from hyperthyroidism, a discovery set of 100 or so patients (about 44 ophthalmopathy, roughly 55 stable hyperthyroidism) was enrolled. The research as a whole found: In validation, the model predicted ophthalmopathy progression with over 60% sensitivity and roughly 72% specificity; fewer than 15 predicted patients were CT-confirmed with GO in a median of approximately 6.5 months. The 13-signature model separated ophthalmopathy from stable hyperthyroidism with roughly 90% sensitivity and 81.08% specificity in cross-validation, and 80%/75% in the test set. No statistical method was used to predetermine the sample size, and group allocation was not hidden from the investigators. Among expanded thyroid clonotypes with frequency above 0.001, most also showed up in blood, which suggests that blood repertoires may reflect the thyroid immune response.

For repertoire sequencing, TCR beta CDR3 regions were amplified from RNA transcripts. HTBI primers and the Qiagen OneStep RT-PCR kit were used in a first-round RT-PCR, which was followed by a second-round multiplex PCR, size selection and purification. Libraries were sequenced paired-end with 100 bp reads on an Illumina HiSeq2000. The authors' analysis ran thus. SOAPnuke was used to process the reads, removing any read that contained adapters or uncalled bases, had a mean Phred below 15, or lacked an exact match to the constant primer or identifier. COPE v1.2.5 was used to merge the high-quality paired reads. Unique nucleotide sequences were defined as clonotypes and aligned to IMGT TRB V, D and J references using MiTCR v1.1. Analysis was restricted to V-J combinations with a frequency above 0.0001, which covered roughly 99% of repertoires. A TCR clonal expansion and chaos score per V-J combination was defined as the ratio of F50 clonal expansion to chaos observed in the TCRdist matrix. Welch's t-statistics and random forest were used to reduce the features to around 13 V-J combinations, which were then used as input to a naive Bayes classifier. The Morisita-Horn index was used to measure how similar the thyroid and blood repertoires were. The raw public data were reprocessed by TCRdb itself: fastp quality trimming at Q25, MiXCR clonotype calling, in-frame beta chains only. Each entry is one CDR3 protein sequence, shown with its most common DNA and genes. TCRdb assigned the V and J calls; the authors' analysis was not used. Present in this sample are about 1.2 million distinct CDR3 sequences, roughly 35% of which were seen just once. The ten largest clones add up to roughly 11% of the sample.

Clipping removes 4 bases from V and 6 bases from J, with 10 as the unmatched junction base count. The CDR3 starts with the cysteine, ends with the phenylalanine, and has 16 residues. Only the CDR3 region is kept as DNA, spanning 48 bases read in frame from base 1. The germline V gene provides CDR1 SGDLS and CDR2 YYNGEE. Hyperthyroidism patients were newly diagnosed, were aged 18 to 65 years, and had a disease duration under 2 months. Anyone with other autoimmune diseases, uncontrolled infections, pregnancy or lactation was excluded from the study. Diagnosis relied on clinical symptoms, serum thyroxine, TRAb, thyroid ultrasound and orbital computed tomography. Total RNA was extracted with Trizol reagent and quality-checked on an Agilent 2100 Bioanalyzer.

This sequence was found in an adult man with Graves' hyperthyroidism. The specimen was peripheral blood or thyroid tissue (not recorded which). The chain uses TRBV9 and TRBJ1-4, with 9 bases matching TRBD1. At the DNA level, the sequence is TGTGCCAGCAGCCGACAATTGGGACAGGGAGATGAAAAACTGTTTTTT. This yields the protein CASSRQLGQGDEKLFF.